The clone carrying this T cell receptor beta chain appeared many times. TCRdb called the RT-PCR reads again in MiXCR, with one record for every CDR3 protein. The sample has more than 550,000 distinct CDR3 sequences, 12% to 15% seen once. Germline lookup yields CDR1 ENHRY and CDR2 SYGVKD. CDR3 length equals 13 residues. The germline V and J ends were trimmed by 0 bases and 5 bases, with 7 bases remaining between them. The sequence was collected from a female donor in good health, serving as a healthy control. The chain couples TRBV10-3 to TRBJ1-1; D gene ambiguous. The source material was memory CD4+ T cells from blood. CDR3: CAISESEGTEAFF. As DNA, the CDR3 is TGTGCCATCAGTGAGTCAGAGGGTACTGAAGCTTTCTTT.